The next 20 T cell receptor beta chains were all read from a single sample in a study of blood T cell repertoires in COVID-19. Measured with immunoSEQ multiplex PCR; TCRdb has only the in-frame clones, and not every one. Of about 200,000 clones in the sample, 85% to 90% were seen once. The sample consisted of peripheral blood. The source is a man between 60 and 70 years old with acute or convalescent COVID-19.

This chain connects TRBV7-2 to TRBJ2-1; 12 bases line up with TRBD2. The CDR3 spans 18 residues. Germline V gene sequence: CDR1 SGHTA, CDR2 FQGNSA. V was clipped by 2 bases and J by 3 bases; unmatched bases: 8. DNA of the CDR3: TGTGCCAGCAGCTTATTAGTCCTAGCGGGGGGGGGCTACAATGAGCAGTTCTTC. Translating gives CASSLLVLAGGGYNEQFF.

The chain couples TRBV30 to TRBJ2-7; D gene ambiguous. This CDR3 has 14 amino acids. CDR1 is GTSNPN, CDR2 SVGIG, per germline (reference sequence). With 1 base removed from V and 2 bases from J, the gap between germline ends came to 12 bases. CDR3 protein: CAWSASGLTYEQYF. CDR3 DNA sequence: TGTGCCTGGAGTGCCTCAGGTCTTACCTACGAGCAGTACTTC.

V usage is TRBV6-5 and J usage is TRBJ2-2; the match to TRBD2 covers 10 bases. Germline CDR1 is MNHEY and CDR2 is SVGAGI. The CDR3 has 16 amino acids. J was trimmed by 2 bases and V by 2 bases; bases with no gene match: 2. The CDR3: CASSYPSGGNTGELFF. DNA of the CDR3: TGTGCCAGCAGTTACCCTAGCGGGGGAAACACCGGGGAGCTGTTTTTT.

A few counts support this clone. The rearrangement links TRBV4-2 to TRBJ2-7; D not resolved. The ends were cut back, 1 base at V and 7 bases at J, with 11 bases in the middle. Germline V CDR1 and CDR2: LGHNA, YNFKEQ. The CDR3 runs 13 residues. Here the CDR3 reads CASSQGVKEEQYF. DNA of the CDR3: TGTGCCAGCAGCCAAGGGGTTAAGGAGGAGCAGTACTTC.

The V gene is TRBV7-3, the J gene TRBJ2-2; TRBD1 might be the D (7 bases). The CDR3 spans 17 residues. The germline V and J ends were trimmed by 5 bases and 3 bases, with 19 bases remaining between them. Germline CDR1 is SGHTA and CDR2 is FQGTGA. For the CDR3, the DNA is TGTGCCAGCAGCCCCTGGGAGACAGGGAGGTACACCGGGGAGCTGTTTTTT. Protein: CASSPWETGRYTGELFF.

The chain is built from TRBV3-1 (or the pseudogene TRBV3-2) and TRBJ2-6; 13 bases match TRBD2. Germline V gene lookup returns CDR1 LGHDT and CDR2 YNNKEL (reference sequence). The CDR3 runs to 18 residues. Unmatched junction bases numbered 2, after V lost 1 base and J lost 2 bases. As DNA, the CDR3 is TGTGCCAGCAGCCAAGCGGGACTAGCGGGGACTGGGGCCAACGTCCTGACTTTC. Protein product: CASSQAGLAGTGANVLTF.

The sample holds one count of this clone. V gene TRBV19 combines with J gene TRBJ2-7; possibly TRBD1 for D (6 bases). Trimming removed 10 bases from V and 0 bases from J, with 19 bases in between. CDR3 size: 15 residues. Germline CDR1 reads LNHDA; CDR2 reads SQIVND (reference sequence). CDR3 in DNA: TGTGCCACCCCTAGGTGGGGACACCTCTCCTACGAGCAGTACTTC. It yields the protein CATPRWGHLSYEQYF.

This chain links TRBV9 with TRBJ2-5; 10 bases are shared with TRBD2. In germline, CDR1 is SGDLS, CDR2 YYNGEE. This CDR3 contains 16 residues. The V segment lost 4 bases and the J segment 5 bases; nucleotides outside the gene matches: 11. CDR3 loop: CASSRLAGEPGETQYF. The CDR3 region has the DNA TGTGCCAGCAGCAGACTAGCGGGCGAACCCGGGGAGACCCAGTACTTC.

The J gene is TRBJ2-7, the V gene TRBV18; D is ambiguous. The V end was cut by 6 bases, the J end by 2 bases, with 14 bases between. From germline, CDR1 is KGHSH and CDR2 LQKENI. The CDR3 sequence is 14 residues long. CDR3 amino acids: CASSLTPITYEQYF. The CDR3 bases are TGTGCCAGCTCGCTAACGCCGATCACCTACGAGCAGTACTTC. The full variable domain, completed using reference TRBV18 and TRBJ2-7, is NAGVMQNPRHLVRRRGQEARLRCSPMKGHSHVYWYRQLPEEGLKFMVYLQKENIIDESGMPKERFSAEFPKEGPSILRIQQVVRGDSAAYFCASSLTPITYEQYFGPGTRLTVT.

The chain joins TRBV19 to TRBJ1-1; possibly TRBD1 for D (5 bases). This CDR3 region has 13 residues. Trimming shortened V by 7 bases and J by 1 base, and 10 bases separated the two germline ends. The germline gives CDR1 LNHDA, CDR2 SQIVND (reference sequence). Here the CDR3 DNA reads TGTGCCAGTAATTCAGGGCGGAACACTGAAGCTTTCTTT. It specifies CASNSGRNTEAFF.

In DNA form, the CDR3 reads TGTGCCAGCTCACCAGCTAGCACAGCCAACTCCTACGAGCAGTACTTC. Its protein product is CASSPASTANSYEQYF. V is TRBV18 and J is TRBJ2-7, with TRBD2 as a possible D gene (5 bases). The CDR3 length is 16 residues. Trimming stripped 2 bases from V and 0 bases from J, with 14 bases between. Germline values: CDR1 KGHSH, CDR2 LQKENI.

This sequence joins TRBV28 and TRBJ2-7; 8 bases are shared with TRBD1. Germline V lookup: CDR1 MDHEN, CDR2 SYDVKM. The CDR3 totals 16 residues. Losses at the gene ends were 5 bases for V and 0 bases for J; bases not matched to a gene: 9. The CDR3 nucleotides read TGTGCCAGCAGTCCCAGGGGGCAGGGAGGCTCCTACGAGCAGTACTTC. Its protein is CASSPRGQGGSYEQYF.

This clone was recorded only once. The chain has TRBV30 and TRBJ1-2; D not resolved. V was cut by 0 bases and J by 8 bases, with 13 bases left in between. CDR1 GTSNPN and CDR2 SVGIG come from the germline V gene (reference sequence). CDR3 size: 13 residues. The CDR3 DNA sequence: TGTGCCTGGAGTGTAAGGCAGGTGGAAGGCTACACCTTC. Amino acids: CAWSVRQVEGYTF.

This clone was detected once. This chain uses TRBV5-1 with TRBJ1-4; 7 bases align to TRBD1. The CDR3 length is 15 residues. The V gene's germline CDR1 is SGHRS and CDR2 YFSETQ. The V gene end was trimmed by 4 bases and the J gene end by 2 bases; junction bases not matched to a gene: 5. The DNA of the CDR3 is TGCGCCAGCAGCCTCAGGGGGTCGACTAATGAAAAACTGTTTTTT. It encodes CASSLRGSTNEKLFF.

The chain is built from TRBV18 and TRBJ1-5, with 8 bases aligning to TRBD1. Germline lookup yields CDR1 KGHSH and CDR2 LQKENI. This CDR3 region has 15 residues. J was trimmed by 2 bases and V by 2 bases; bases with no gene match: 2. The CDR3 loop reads CASSPTGGRNQPQHF. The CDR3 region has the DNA TGTGCCAGCTCACCAACAGGGGGGCGCAATCAGCCCCAGCATTTT.

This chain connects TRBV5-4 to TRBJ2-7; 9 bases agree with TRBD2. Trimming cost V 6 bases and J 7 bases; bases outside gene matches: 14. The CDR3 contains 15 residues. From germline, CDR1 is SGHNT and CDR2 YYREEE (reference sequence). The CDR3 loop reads CASTPQRAGGSEQYF. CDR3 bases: TGTGCCAGCACCCCCCAACGTGCGGGGGGGTCAGAGCAGTACTTC.

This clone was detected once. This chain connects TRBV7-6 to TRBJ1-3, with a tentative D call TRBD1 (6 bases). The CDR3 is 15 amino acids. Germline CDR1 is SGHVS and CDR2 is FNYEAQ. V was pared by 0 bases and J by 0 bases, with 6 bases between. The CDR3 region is CASSLAGASGNTIYF. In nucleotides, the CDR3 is TGTGCCAGCAGCTTAGCGGGGGCCTCTGGAAACACCATATATTTT.

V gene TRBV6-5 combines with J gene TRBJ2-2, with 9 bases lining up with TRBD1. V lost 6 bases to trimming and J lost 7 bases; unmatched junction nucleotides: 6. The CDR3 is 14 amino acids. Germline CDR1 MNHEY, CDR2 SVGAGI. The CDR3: CASSRGQGIGELFF. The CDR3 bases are TGTGCCAGCAGCCGCGGACAGGGGATCGGGGAGCTGTTTTTT.

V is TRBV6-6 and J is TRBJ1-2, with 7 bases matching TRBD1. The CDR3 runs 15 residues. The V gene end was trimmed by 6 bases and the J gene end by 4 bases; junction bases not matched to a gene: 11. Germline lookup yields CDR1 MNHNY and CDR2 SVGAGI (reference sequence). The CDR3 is CASRQQGSDAYGYTF. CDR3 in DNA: TGTGCCAGCAGGCAACAGGGGAGCGACGCCTATGGCTACACCTTC.

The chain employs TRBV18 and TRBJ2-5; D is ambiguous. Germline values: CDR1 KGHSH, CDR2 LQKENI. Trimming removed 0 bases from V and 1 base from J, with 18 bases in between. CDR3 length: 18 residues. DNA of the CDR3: TGTGCCAGCTCACCACCGGCAAGAGCAACAACTACCCAAGAGACCCAGTACTTC. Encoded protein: CASSPPARATTTQETQYF. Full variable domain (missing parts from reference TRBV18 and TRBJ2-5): NAGVMQNPRHLVRRRGQEARLRCSPMKGHSHVYWYRQLPEEGLKFMVYLQKENIIDESGMPKERFSAEFPKEGPSILRIQQVVRGDSAAYFCASSPPARATTTQETQYFGPGTRLLVL.